Listed below are T cell receptor beta chains from one sample, sequenced in a study of blood T cell repertoires in COVID-19. Data came from immunoSEQ multiplex PCR; TCRdb stores just in-frame clones and leaves some out. The data contain 40,000 to 55,000 clones, around 82% of them seen just once; the ten biggest clones take up about 5%. The material sequenced was peripheral blood. Receptors originate from a human donor in a cohort sampled during active COVID-19. Each CDR3 is given with its conserved first and last residue. The order of the fields is clone size, V gene, J gene, D gene, CDR3 DNA, CDR3 protein. A D gene is named only where the DNA matches it firmly. Size is omitted from some rows. Given values are once, few, many or a class for expanded clones.

clone_size: -; v_call: TRBV19; j_call: TRBJ1-5; d_call: TRBD1; cdr3_nt: TGTGCCAGTAGTCCACGACAGGGACGGTTAAGCAATCAGCCCCAGCATTTT; cdr3_aa: CASSPRQGRLSNQPQHF
clone_size: medium-sized; v_call: TRBV6-5; j_call: TRBJ1-2; d_call: TRBD1; cdr3_nt: TGTGCCAGCAGTCTGGGACAGGGGAGATTCAGTGGCTACACCTTC; cdr3_aa: CASSLGQGRFSGYTF
clone_size: few; v_call: TRBV6-2/TRBV6-3; j_call: TRBJ2-3; d_call: -; cdr3_nt: TGTGCCAGCAGTTACGGTGTCTACACAGATACGCAGTATTTT; cdr3_aa: CASSYGVYTDTQYF
clone_size: -; v_call: TRBV10-3; j_call: TRBJ2-7; d_call: TRBD2; cdr3_nt: TGTGCCATCACCAGACCTAGCGGCGAGCAGTACTTC; cdr3_aa: CAITRPSGEQYF
clone_size: -; v_call: TRBV7-8; j_call: TRBJ1-5; d_call: TRBD1; cdr3_nt: TGTGCCAGCAGCTCGGACAGGCCCAATCAGCCCCAGCATTTT; cdr3_aa: CASSSDRPNQPQHF
clone_size: once; v_call: TRBV10-1; j_call: TRBJ2-7; d_call: TRBD2; cdr3_nt: TGCGCCAGCAGTCCCTCGGGGGGGCGCGAGCAGTACTTC; cdr3_aa: CASSPSGGREQYF
clone_size: once; v_call: TRBV3-1/TRBV3-2; j_call: TRBJ1-6; d_call: TRBD1; cdr3_nt: TGTGCCAGCAACAGGGGGCGATCACCCCTCCACTTT; cdr3_aa: CASNRGRSPLHF
clone_size: few; v_call: TRBV6-5; j_call: TRBJ1-2; d_call: TRBD1; cdr3_nt: TGTGCCAGCACCTTACAGGGGGCGCTTGGATATGGCTACACCTTC; cdr3_aa: CASTLQGALGYGYTF
clone_size: -; v_call: TRBV9; j_call: TRBJ1-3; d_call: -; cdr3_nt: TGTGCCAGCAGCGTAGGCTCCGCCGTCGGCGGGGGGGGAAACACCATATATTTT; cdr3_aa: CASSVGSAVGGGGNTIYF
clone_size: -; v_call: TRBV5-6; j_call: TRBJ2-2; d_call: -; cdr3_nt: TGTGCCAGCAGCTCCCGACTTATACTACCGAACACCGGGGAGCTGTTTTTT; cdr3_aa: CASSSRLILPNTGELFF
clone_size: once; v_call: TRBV12-5; j_call: TRBJ2-1; d_call: TRBD1; cdr3_nt: TGTGCTAGTGGTTTGTCCCGGGACAGGACCTCGAGGAGCTCCTACAATGAGCAGTTCTTC; cdr3_aa: CASGLSRDRTSRSSYNEQFF
clone_size: -; v_call: TRBV27; j_call: TRBJ2-7; d_call: -; cdr3_nt: TGTGCCAGCAGTTTCAGGGGTAACGAGCAGTACTTC; cdr3_aa: CASSFRGNEQYF